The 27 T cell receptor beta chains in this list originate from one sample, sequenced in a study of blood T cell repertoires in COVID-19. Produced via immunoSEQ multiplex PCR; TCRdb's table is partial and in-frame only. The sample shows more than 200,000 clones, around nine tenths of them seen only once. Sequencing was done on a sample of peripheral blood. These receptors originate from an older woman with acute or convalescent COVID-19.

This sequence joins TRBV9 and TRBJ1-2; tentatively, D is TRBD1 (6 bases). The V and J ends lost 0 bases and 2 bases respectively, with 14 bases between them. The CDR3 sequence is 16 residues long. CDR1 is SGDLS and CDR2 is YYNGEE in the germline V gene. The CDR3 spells CASSVGPSDSNYGYTF. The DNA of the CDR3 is TGTGCCAGCAGCGTAGGCCCCTCGGACAGCAACTATGGCTACACCTTC.

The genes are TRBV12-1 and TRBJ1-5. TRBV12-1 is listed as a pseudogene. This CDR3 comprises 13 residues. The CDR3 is CASSKGGRQPQHF. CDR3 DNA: TGTGCCAGCAGCAAGGGGGGGCGGCAGCCCCAGCATTTT.

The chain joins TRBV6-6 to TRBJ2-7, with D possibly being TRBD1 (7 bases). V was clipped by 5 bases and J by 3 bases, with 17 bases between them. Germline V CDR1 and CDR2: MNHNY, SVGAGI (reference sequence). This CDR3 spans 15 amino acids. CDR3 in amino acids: CASSPDRAGGYEQYF. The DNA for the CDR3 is TGTGCCAGCAGTCCCGACAGGGCCGGGGGCTACGAGCAGTACTTC.

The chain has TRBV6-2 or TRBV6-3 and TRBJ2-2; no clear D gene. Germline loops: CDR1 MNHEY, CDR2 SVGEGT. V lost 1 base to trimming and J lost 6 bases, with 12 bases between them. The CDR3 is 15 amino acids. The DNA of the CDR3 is TGTGCCAGCAGTTACTTTGCCTCTCAGGCCGGGGAGCTGTTTTTT. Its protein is CASSYFASQAGELFF.

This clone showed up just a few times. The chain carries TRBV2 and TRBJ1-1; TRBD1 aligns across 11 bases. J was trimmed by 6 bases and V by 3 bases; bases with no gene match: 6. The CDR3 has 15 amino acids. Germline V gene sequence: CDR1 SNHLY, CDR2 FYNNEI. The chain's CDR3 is CASSEDRGRGSEAFF. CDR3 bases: TGTGCCAGCAGTGAGGACAGGGGGCGCGGATCTGAAGCTTTCTTT. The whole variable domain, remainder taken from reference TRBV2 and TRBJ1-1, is EPEVTQTPSHQVTQMGQEVILRCVPISNHLYFYWYRQILGQKVEFLVSFYNNEISEKSEIFDDQFSVERPDGSNFTLKIRSTKLEDSAMYFCASSEDRGRGSEAFFGQGTRLTVV.

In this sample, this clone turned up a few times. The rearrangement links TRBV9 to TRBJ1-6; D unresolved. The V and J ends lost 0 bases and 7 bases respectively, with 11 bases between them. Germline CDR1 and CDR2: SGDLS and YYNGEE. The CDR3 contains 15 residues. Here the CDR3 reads CASSVGAAGNSPLHF. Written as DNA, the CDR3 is TGTGCCAGCAGCGTAGGAGCAGCGGGGAATTCACCCCTCCACTTT.

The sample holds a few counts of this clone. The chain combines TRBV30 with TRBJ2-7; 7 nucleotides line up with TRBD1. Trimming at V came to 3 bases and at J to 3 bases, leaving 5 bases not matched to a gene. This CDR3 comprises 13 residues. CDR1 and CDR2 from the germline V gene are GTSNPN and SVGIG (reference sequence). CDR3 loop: CAWRWDSRYEQYF. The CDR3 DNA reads TGTGCCTGGAGGTGGGACAGCCGCTACGAGCAGTACTTC.

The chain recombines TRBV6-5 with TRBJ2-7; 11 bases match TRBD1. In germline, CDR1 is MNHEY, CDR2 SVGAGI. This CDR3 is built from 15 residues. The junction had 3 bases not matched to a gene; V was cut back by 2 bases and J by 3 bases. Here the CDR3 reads CASSYAGTGGYEQYF. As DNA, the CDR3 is TGTGCCAGCAGTTACGCCGGGACAGGGGGCTACGAGCAGTACTTC.

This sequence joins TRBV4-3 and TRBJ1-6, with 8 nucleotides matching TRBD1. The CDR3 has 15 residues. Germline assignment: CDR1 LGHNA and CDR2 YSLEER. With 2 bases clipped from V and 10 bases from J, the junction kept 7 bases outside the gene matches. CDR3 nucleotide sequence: TGCGCCAGCAGCCAACAAGGACAGGGCGGCTCACCCCTCCACTTT. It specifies CASSQQGQGGSPLHF.

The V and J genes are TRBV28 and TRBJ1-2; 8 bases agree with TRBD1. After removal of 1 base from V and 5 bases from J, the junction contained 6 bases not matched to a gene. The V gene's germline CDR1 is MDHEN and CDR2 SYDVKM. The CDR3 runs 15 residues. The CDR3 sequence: CASSLSGGARYGYTF. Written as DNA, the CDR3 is TGTGCCAGCAGTTTATCAGGGGGCGCAAGGTATGGCTACACCTTC.

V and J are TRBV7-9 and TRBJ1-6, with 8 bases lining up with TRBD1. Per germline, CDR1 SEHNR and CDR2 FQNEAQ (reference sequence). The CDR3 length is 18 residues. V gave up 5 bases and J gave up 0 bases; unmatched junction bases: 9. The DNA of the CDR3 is TGTGCCAGCAGCCAAGCGACCGGGACAGGCTCCTATAATTCACCCCTCCACTTT. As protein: CASSQATGTGSYNSPLHF.

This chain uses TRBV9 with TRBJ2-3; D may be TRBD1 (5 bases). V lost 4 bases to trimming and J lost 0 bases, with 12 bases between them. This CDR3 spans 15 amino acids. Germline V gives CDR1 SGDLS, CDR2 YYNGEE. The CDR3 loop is CASSPRAPSTDTQYF. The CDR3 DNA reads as TGTGCCAGCAGCCCCAGGGCACCTAGCACAGATACGCAGTATTTT.

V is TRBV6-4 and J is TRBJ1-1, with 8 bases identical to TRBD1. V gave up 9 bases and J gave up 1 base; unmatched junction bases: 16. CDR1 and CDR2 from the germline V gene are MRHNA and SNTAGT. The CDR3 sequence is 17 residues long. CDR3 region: CASSLFPGQGRNTEAFF. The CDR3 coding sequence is TGTGCCAGTTCACTTTTCCCCGGACAGGGCAGGAACACTGAAGCTTTCTTT.

CDR3 sequence (DNA): TGCGCCAGCAGCCAAGACGCTAGACTAGAAGCTTTCTTT. It codes for CASSQDARLEAFF. This chain joins TRBV4-3 and TRBJ1-1; no reliable D call. This CDR3 spans 13 amino acids. The germline CDR1 and CDR2 sequences are LGHNA and YSLEER. V was clipped by 0 bases and J by 8 bases, with 10 bases between them.

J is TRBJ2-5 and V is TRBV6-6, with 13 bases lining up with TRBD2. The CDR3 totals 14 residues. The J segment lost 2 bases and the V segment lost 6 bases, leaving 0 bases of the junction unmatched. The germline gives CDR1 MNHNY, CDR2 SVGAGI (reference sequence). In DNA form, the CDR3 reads TGTGCCAGCAGGGGACTAGCGGGGCAAGAGACCCAGTACTTC. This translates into CASRGLAGQETQYF.

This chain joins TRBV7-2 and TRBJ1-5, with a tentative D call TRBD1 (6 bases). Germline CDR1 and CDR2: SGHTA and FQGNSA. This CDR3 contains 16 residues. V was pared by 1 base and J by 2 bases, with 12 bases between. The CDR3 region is CASSLGSGERNQPQHF. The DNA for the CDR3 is TGTGCCAGCAGCTTAGGGTCAGGGGAACGCAATCAGCCCCAGCATTTT.

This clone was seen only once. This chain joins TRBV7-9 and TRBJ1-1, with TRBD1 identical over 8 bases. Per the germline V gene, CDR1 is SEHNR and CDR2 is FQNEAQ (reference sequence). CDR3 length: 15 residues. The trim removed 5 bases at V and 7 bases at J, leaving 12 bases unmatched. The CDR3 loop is CASSTDDRGGLEAFF. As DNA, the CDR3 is TGTGCCAGCAGCACTGACGACAGGGGAGGGCTTGAAGCTTTCTTT. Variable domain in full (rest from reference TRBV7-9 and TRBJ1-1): DTGVSQNPRHKITKRGQNVTFRCDPISEHNRLYWYRQTLGQGPEFLTYFQNEAQLEKSRLLSDRFSAERPKGSFSTLEIQRTEQGDSAMYLCASSTDDRGGLEAFFGQGTRLTVV.

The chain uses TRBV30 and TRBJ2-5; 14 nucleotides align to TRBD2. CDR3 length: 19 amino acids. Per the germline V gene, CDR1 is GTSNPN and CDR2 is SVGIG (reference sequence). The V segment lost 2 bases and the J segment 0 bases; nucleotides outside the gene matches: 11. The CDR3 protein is CAWSTNPGLAGAHQETQYF. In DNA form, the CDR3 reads TGTGCCTGGAGTACGAATCCGGGACTAGCGGGGGCCCACCAAGAGACCCAGTACTTC.

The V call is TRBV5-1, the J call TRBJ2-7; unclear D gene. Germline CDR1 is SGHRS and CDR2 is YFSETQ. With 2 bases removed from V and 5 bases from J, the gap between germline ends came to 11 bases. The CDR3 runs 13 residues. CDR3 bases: TGCGCCAGCAGCTTAGCCCAAGACAACGAGCAGTACTTC. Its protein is CASSLAQDNEQYF. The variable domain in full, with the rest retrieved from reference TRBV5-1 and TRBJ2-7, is KAGVTQTPRYLIKTRGQQVTLSCSPISGHRSVSWYQQTPGQGLQFLFEYFSETQRNKGNFPGRFSGRQFSNSRSEMNVSTLELGDSALYLCASSLAQDNEQYFGPGTRLTVT.

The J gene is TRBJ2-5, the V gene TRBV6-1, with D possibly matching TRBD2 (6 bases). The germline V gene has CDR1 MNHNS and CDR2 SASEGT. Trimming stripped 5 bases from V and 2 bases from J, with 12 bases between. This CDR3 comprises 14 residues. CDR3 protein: CASSFGGRQETQYF. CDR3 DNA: TGTGCCAGCAGTTTCGGGGGTCGTCAAGAGACCCAGTACTTC.

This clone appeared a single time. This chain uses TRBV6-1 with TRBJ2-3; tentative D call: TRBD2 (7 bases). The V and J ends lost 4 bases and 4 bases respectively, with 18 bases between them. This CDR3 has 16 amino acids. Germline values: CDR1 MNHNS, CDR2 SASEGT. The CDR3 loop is CASSGERGGSSDTQYF. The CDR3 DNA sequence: TGTGCCAGCAGTGGCGAGCGCGGGGGCTCCTCAGATACGCAGTATTTT.

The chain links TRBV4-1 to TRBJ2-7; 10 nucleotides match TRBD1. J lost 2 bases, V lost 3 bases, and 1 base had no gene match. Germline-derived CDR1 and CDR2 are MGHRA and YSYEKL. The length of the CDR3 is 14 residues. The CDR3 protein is CASSQTGGAYEQYF. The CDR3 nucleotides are TGCGCCAGCAGCCAGACAGGGGGCGCCTACGAGCAGTACTTC.

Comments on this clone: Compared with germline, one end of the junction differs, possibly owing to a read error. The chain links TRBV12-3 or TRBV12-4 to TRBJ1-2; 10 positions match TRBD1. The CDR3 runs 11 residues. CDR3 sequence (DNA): TGTGCCAGCAGTTCGACAGGGGGCTGCACCTTC. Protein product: CASSSTGGCTF.

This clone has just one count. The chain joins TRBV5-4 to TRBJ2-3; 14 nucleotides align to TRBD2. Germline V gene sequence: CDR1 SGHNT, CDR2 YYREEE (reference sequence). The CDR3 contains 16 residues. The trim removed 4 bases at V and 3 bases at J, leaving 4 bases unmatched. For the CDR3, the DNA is TGTGCCAGCAGCGTAGGGACTAGCGGGAGTACAGATACGCAGTATTTT. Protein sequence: CASSVGTSGSTDTQYF.

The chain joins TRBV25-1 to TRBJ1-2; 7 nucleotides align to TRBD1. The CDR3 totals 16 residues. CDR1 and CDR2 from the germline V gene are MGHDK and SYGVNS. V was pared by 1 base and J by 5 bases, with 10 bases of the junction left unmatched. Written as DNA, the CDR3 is TGTGCCAGCAGTGAATCCCGGGGGGGGACAGCTTATGGCTACACCTTC. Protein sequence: CASSESRGGTAYGYTF.

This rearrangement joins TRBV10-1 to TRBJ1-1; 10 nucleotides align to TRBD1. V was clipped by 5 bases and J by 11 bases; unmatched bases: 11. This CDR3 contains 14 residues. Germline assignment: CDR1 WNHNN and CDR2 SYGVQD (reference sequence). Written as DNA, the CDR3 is TGCGCCAGCAGTCCCTCGGGGACAGGGGCTAAGGCTTTCTTT. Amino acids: CASSPSGTGAKAFF.

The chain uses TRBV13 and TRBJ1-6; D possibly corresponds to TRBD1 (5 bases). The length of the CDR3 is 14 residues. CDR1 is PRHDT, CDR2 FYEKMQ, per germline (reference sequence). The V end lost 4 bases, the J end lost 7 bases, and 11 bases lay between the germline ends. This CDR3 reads CASSSGRANSPLHF. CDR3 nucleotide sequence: TGTGCCAGCAGCTCCGGCAGGGCGAATTCACCCCTCCACTTT. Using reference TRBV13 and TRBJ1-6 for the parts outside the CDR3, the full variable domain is AAGVIQSPRHLIKEKRETATLKCYPIPRHDTVYWYQQGPGQDPQFLISFYEKMQSDKGSIPDRFSAQQFSDYHSELNMSSLELGDSALYFCASSSGRANSPLHFGNGTRLTVT.